The rows below give T cell receptor beta chains drawn from one sample of a study of T cells in Graves' hyperthyroidism and ophthalmopathy. MiXCR was run by TCRdb on the multiplex PCR reads, yielding one entry per CDR3 protein. The sample includes about 360,000 distinct CDR3 sequences, under 15% of them seen just once. Sequenced input: blood. Receptor source: a woman aged 18-30 years with Graves' hyperthyroidism. Each CDR3 is given without its conserved first and last residue.

j_call | v_call | cdr3_aa
TRBJ2-1 | TRBV28 | ASSFLHEQF
TRBJ2-1 | TRBV12-3/TRBV12-4 | ASSLAGRAGEQF
TRBJ1-2 | TRBV19 | ASSIPAWGYGYT
TRBJ2-1 | TRBV10-3 | AISEGQVTYNEQF
TRBJ2-7 | TRBV28 | ASSFMHEQY
TRBJ2-2 | TRBV12-3/TRBV12-4 | ASSPSVNTGELF
TRBJ1-2 | TRBV27 | ASSSGQPSRGYT
TRBJ2-3 | TRBV7-9 | AEQGLRTDTQY
TRBJ2-1 | TRBV2 | ASRRGEAYNEQF
TRBJ2-1 | TRBV4-1 | ASSQEAAGGGNEQF
TRBJ2-3 | TRBV9 | ASGKREGSDTQY
TRBJ2-3 | TRBV3-1 | ASSHQHVSITDTQY
TRBJ2-3 | TRBV28 | ASSAQGTSTDTQY
TRBJ2-1 | TRBV30 | AWNMGRRNEQF
TRBJ2-1 | TRBV19 | ASSWGVSAVSEQF
TRBJ2-3 | TRBV20-1 | SARDGLAGVTDTQY
TRBJ2-5 | TRBV3-1 | ASSQDRTTRETQY
TRBJ2-3 | TRBV7-2 | ASSPGLAEGPADTQY
TRBJ2-1 | TRBV6-6 | ASSYGRQQF
TRBJ2-6 | TRBV19 | ASSLPGYSGANVLT
TRBJ2-3 | TRBV20-1 | SAMEDTQY
TRBJ1-5 | TRBV6-1 | ASRQNTGFVNQPQH
TRBJ1-1 | TRBV12-3/TRBV12-4 | ASSLQWRNTEAF
TRBJ1-2 | TRBV6-6 | ASSYSGTENGYT
TRBJ2-7 | TRBV14 | ASRSQYSSYEQY
TRBJ1-2 | TRBV5-5 | ASSVVPHDDGYT
TRBJ2-1 | TRBV27 | ASSALRGLYNEQF
TRBJ1-1 | TRBV12-3/TRBV12-4 | ASTVAGISNTEAF
TRBJ2-1 | TRBV10-2 | ASREGGSTYNEQF
TRBJ2-1 | TRBV12-3/TRBV12-4 | ASSLPTASGRTSYNEQF
TRBJ2-3 | TRBV7-9 | ASSLGTSGWDTQY
TRBJ1-3 | TRBV10-3 | AISPGTGGSTGGNTIY
TRBJ1-2 | TRBV27 | ASSLNYRDGYGYT
TRBJ2-2 | TRBV7-6 | ASSLSLALNTGELF
TRBJ2-5 | TRBV20-1 | SASPSSGSQETQY
TRBJ2-1 | TRBV5-1 | ASGQPEQF
TRBJ2-1 | TRBV5-4 | ASSLYVEDVNEQF
TRBJ2-7 | TRBV28 | ASSFLTHEQY
TRBJ2-5 | TRBV10-3 | AISEGGPTYQETQY